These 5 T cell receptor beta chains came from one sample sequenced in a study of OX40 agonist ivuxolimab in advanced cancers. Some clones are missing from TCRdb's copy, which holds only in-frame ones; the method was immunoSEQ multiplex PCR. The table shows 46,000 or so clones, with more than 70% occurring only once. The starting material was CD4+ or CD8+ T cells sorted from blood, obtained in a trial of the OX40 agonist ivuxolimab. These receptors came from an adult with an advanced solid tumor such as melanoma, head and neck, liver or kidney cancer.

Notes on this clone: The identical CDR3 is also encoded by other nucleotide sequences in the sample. This chain's CDR3 is CASSIGEGPYEQYF. In DNA, the CDR3 is TGTGCCAGTAGTATAGGGGAGGGCCCCTACGAGCAGTACTTC. The chain joins TRBV19 to TRBJ2-7, with 7 bases aligning to TRBD2. The CDR3 is 14 residues long. J was trimmed by 2 bases and V by 1 base; bases with no gene match: 2. Germline-derived CDR1 and CDR2 are LNHDA and SQIVND (reference sequence).

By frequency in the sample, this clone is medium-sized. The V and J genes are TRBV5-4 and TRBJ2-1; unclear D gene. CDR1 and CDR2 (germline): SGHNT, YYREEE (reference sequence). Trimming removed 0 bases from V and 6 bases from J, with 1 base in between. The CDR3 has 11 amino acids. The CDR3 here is CASSLGNEQFF. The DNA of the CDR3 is TGTGCCAGCAGCTTGGGCAATGAGCAGTTCTTC.

The CDR3, as DNA: TGTGCCAGCAGCGTCAGGGACACACGGGAGACCCAGTACTTC. It is translated as CASSVRDTRETQYF. This sequence joins TRBV7-2 and TRBJ2-5, with D perhaps TRBD1 (6 bases). Trimming stripped 5 bases from V and 5 bases from J, with 15 bases between. The CDR3 loop spans 14 amino acids. Germline assignment: CDR1 SGHTA and CDR2 FQGNSA.

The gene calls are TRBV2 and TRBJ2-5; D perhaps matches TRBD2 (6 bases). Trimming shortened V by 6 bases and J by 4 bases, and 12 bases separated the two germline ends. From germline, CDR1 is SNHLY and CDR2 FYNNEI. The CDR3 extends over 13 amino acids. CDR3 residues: CASRAGSGETQYF. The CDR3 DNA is TGTGCCAGCAGGGCGGGATCTGGAGAGACCCAGTACTTC.

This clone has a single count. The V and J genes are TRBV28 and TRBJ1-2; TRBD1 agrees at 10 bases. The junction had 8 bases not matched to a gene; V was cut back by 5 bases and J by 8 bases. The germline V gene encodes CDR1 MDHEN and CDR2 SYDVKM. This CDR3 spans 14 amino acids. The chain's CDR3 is CASSLRQGAGGYTF. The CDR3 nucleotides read TGTGCCAGCAGTCTCCGACAGGGGGCGGGGGGCTACACCTTC.